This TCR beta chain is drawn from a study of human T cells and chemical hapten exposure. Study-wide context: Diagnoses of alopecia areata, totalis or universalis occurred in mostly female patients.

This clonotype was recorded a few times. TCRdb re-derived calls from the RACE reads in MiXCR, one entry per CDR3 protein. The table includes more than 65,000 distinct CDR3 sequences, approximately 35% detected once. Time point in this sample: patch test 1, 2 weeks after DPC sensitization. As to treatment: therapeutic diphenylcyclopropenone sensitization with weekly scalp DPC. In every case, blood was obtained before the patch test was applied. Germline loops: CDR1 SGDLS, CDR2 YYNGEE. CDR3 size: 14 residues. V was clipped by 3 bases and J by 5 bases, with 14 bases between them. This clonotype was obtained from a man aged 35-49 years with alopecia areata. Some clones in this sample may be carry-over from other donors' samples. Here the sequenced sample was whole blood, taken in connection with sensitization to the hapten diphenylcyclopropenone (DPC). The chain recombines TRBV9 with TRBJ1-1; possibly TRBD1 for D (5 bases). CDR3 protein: CASSDGTTRTEAFF. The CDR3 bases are TGTGCCAGCAGCGACGGGACTACGAGAACTGAAGCTTTCTTT.